Listed here are 13 T cell receptor beta chains from one sample, sequenced in a study of HIV-infected children after antiretroviral therapy interruption. The treatment denotes: PENTA 11 planned treatment interruption arm or continuous ART arm. Unique molecular identifiers were included in an RNA-based 3' RACE TCR library. TCRdb re-analysed the 3' RACE reads in MiXCR, keeping a single row per CDR3 protein. The table includes about 89,000 distinct CDR3 sequences, 5.5% to 8.5% detected once. The starting material was CD45RA+ CD4+ T cells from PBMCs, pooled from several time points, obtained from a donor given antiretroviral therapy, either interrupted or continuous. Subset reported: naive CD4+ CD45RA+ CD45RO- T cells. The receptors shown here come from a pool of human donors with HIV.

CDR3 in DNA: TGTGCCATCAACCAGGACAGGGGAAGGGGCACAGATACGCAGTATTTT. Its protein product is CAINQDRGRGTDTQYF. The gene calls are TRBV10-3 and TRBJ2-3; 9 bases are a match to TRBD1. The J segment lost 1 base and the V segment lost 7 bases, leaving 9 bases of the junction unmatched. CDR3 length: 16 residues. CDR1 and CDR2 from the germline V gene are ENHRY and SYGVKD.

The sample holds many counts of this clonotype. This chain joins TRBV20-1 and TRBJ2-7; tentatively, D is TRBD1 (6 bases). The germline V and J ends were trimmed by 7 bases and 9 bases, with 16 bases remaining between them. The germline gives CDR1 DFQATT, CDR2 SNEGSKA (reference sequence). The CDR3 is 11 residues long. CDR3 DNA sequence: TGCAGTGGAGGTTTTGGACAGACGCAGTACTTC. Residues: CSGGFGQTQYF.

This clonotype was detected ten times or more. The chain joins TRBV12-3 or TRBV12-4 to TRBJ1-5, with D perhaps matching TRBD1 (6 bases). V was cut by 8 bases and J by 1 base, with 15 bases left in between. This CDR3 contains 15 residues. The CDR3 DNA follows: TGTGCCAGCGGAGCCGCAGGGGCAAGCAATCAGCCCCAGCATTTT. Translated: CASGAAGASNQPQHF.

This clonotype was detected many times. The chain is built from TRBV19 and TRBJ1-1; tentative D call: TRBD1 (5 bases). Trimming removed 6 bases from V and 11 bases from J, with 25 bases in between. The CDR3 totals 15 residues. Germline CDR1 reads LNHDA; CDR2 reads SQIVND (reference sequence). The CDR3 DNA reads TGTGCCAGTAGCCCGACGGCCGGATCACCTCGGGGGGCTTTCTTT. It yields the protein CASSPTAGSPRGAFF.

This clonotype was found many times. This rearrangement joins TRBV18 to TRBJ2-3; 7 bases line up with TRBD2. The CDR3 consists of 14 residues. Trimming cost V 4 bases and J 3 bases; bases outside gene matches: 4. Germline V gives CDR1 KGHSH, CDR2 LQKENI. CDR3 bases: TGTGCCAGCTCACGCGCGGGGGTAACAGATACGCAGTATTTT. Translation: CASSRAGVTDTQYF.

This clonotype was detected many times. The chain is built from TRBV9 and TRBJ2-3; D gene uncertain. The CDR3 has 14 amino acids. Per the germline V gene, CDR1 is SGDLS and CDR2 is YYNGEE. V lost 0 bases and J 5 bases, leaving 10 bases between the germline ends. The CDR3 region is CASSVGGRLDTQYF. The CDR3 bases are TGTGCCAGCAGCGTAGGGGGTCGATTAGATACGCAGTATTTT. The whole variable domain, filled in from reference TRBV9 and TRBJ2-3, reads DSGVTQTPKHLITATGQRVTLRCSPRSGDLSVYWYQQSLDQGLQFLIQYYNGEERAKGNILERFSAQQFPDLHSELNLSSLELGDSALYFCASSVGGRLDTQYFGPGTRLTVL.

In this sample, this clonotype turned up many times. The chain joins TRBV6-1 to TRBJ2-6; a weak D match, TRBD2 (5 bases). The CDR3 loop spans 13 amino acids. Per germline, CDR1 MNHNS and CDR2 SASEGT. Trimming took off 8 bases at V and 0 bases at J, with 5 bases between the two ends. CDR3: CASGSSGANVLTF. DNA of the CDR3: TGTGCCAGCGGGAGCTCTGGGGCCAACGTCCTGACTTTC.

This clonotype occurred a few times. V usage is TRBV6-1 and J usage is TRBJ1-4; possible D gene TRBD1, 5 bases. CDR3 length equals 13 residues. Trimming took off 6 bases at V and 13 bases at J, with 18 bases between the two ends. Germline CDR1 is MNHNS and CDR2 is SASEGT. The CDR3 DNA sequence: TGTGCCAGCAGCCCCGGACAAGACAGAAGACTGTTTTTT. Its protein is CASSPGQDRRLFF.

This clonotype was detected ten times or more. The rearrangement uses TRBV3-1 and TRBJ2-7, with a tentative D call TRBD2 (6 bases). The V gene lost 3 bases and the J gene lost 0 bases, with 12 bases spanning the gap. From germline, CDR1 is LGHDT and CDR2 YNNKEL (reference sequence). The CDR3 loop spans 15 amino acids. This chain's CDR3 is CASSHYRDFSYEQYF. The CDR3 bases are TGTGCCAGCAGCCATTACCGGGACTTCTCCTACGAGCAGTACTTC.

This chain joins TRBV20-1 and TRBJ2-2; 13 nucleotides line up with TRBD2. Germline trimming cut 0 bases from V and 8 bases from J; bases unmatched to any gene: 3. CDR3 length: 15 residues. Germline V gene sequence: CDR1 DFQATT, CDR2 SNEGSKA (reference sequence). CDR3 sequence: CSAREPGLAGGELFF. The CDR3 region has the DNA TGCAGTGCTAGAGAACCGGGACTAGCGGGGGGGGAGCTGTTTTTT.

There are many counts of this clonotype. This rearrangement joins TRBV19 to TRBJ2-3; no firm D call. The germline V gene encodes CDR1 LNHDA and CDR2 SQIVND (reference sequence). The CDR3 is made up of 13 amino acids. V shed 5 bases and J shed 2 bases, with 8 bases lying between them. The CDR3 region has the DNA TGTGCCAGTAGTCTCCAGATCACAGATACGCAGTATTTT. Protein sequence: CASSLQITDTQYF.

This clonotype was counted ten times or more. The chain joins TRBV20-1 to TRBJ2-1, with 8 nucleotides matching TRBD1. The V gene end was trimmed by 4 bases and the J gene end by 6 bases; junction bases not matched to a gene: 8. CDR1 is DFQATT, CDR2 SNEGSKA, per germline (reference sequence). CDR3 size: 14 residues. CDR3 nucleotide sequence: TGCAGTGCTATCAGGGGGCCCTACGCCAATGAGCAGTTCTTC. Protein product: CSAIRGPYANEQFF.

This clonotype was seen repeatedly, ten times or more. The J gene is TRBJ1-2, the V gene TRBV12-3 or TRBV12-4; D is perhaps TRBD1 (5 bases). The CDR3 sequence is 15 residues long. V gave up 4 bases and J gave up 2 bases, with 14 bases separating them. Written as DNA, the CDR3 is TGTGCCAGCAGTTCGGCTTCGGGGCTCAACTATGGCTACACCTTC. This codes for CASSSASGLNYGYTF.